Here is one T cell receptor beta chain with its context. Its specificity is unknown. The method was immunoSEQ multiplex PCR; TCRdb's version includes in-frame clones alone and lacks a portion of them. The repertoire holds more than 95,000 clones, approximately 88% seen once, with approximately 27% in the top ten. The source of the sample is a study of T cell responses to AZD1222 COVID-19 vaccine. Trimming cost V 3 bases and J 4 bases, with 14 bases left between them. Germline loops: CDR1 LGHDT, CDR2 YNNKEL (reference sequence). The CDR3 loop spans 15 amino acids. Study-wide results and limits: AZD1222 recipients seropositive at baseline numbered only 6 or 7. The study found vaccine-associated CD4 TCRs spanning spike, dominant at 160-218 and 743-854. Spike-specific TCR breadth and depth grew following two AZD1222 doses. Clonal diversity may have been underestimated, and the donors were mostly white British, with more females than males.

The input for sequencing was peripheral blood, taken on day 0 of AZD1222 vaccination. The chain uses TRBV3-1 (or the pseudogene TRBV3-2) and TRBJ2-3; maybe TRBD2 (6 bases). The source is an adult in good health. The CDR3 is CASSHGGTVPDTQYF. The CDR3 DNA sequence: TGTGCCAGCAGCCACGGCGGGACGGTCCCAGATACGCAGTATTTT.